What follows is one T cell receptor (beta chain) and its context. TCRdb's table, derived via immunoSEQ multiplex PCR, lists solely in-frame clones and lacks some. The sample holds some 180,000 clones; about 85% are singletons and the top ten take 20% to 25%. Germline CDR1 is SGHNT and CDR2 is YENEEA. The trim removed 0 bases at V and 6 bases at J, leaving 8 bases unmatched. The CDR3 spans 15 residues. The record originates from a study of blood T cell repertoires in COVID-19. Study background: COVID-19 samples from acute and convalescent phases originated in the United States, Italy and Spain.

The clonotype comes from a woman aged 40 to 49 in a cohort exposed to, infected with or recovered from COVID-19 (not recorded which). The chain uses TRBV11-3 and TRBJ2-7; 7 bases align to TRBD2. The sample taken for sequencing was PBMCs or T cells enriched from blood (not recorded which). DNA of the CDR3: TGTGCCAGCAGCTTAGATCGGGCGGGAGTTCGCGAGCAGTACTTC. Translation gives CASSLDRAGVREQYF. Full variable domain (remainder filled in from reference TRBV11-3 and TRBJ2-7): EAGVVQSPRYKIIEKKQPVAFWCNPISGHNTLYWYLQNLGQGPELLIRYENEEAVDDSQLPKDRFSAERLKGVDSTLKIQPAELGDSAVYLCASSLDRAGVREQYFGPGTRLTVT.